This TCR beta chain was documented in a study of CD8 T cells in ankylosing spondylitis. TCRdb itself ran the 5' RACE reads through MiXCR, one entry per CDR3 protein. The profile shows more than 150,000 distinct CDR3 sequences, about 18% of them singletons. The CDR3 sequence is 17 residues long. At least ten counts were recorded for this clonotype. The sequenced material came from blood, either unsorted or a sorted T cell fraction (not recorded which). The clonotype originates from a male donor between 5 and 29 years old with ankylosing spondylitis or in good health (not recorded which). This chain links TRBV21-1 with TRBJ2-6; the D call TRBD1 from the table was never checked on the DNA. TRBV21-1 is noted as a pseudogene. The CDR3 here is CASTSRGQVSGANVLTF. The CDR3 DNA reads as TGTGCCAGCACCTCTAGGGGACAAGTTAGCGGGGCCAACGTCCTGACTTTC.